This entry lists 15 T cell receptor beta chains sequenced from one sample in a study of shared clonotypes between healthy human individuals. The method was immunoSEQ multiplex PCR; TCRdb's version includes in-frame clones alone and lacks a portion of them. Among some 2,000,000 clones, more than 90% were seen once, and the ten largest hold roughly 0.13%. Material for sequencing was naive CD4+ T cells sorted from blood. Subset specified: CD45RA+ positively selected. The receptors here all came from a man aged 18 to 29 in good health.

The chain uses TRBV2 and TRBJ1-2, with 11 bases lining up with TRBD1. This CDR3 region has 15 residues. Per the germline V gene, CDR1 is SNHLY and CDR2 is FYNNEI. V lost 9 bases to trimming and J lost 4 bases; unmatched junction nucleotides: 10. The CDR3 nucleotides are TGTGCCAGTACCGAGGACAGGGGGCCCTTCTATGGCTACACCTTC. This gives the protein CASTEDRGPFYGYTF.

The CDR3 DNA reads as TGCGCCAGCAGCTTAGGGGATGCCGGGGAGCTGTTTTTT. Translating gives CASSLGDAGELFF. This sequence joins TRBV5-1 and TRBJ2-2; a possible D gene is TRBD1 (5 bases). V lost 2 bases and J 6 bases, leaving 8 bases between the germline ends. CDR3 size: 13 residues. Germline CDR1 reads SGHRS; CDR2 reads YFSETQ.

The chain has TRBV9 and TRBJ1-2; 7 positions match TRBD1. The CDR3 totals 16 residues. The V and J ends lost 0 bases and 8 bases, in that order; junction bases with no gene match: 13. Per the germline V gene, CDR1 is SGDLS and CDR2 is YYNGEE. The DNA for the CDR3 is TGTGCCAGCAGCGTAGAAGGCTTAGGGCAGGGGGGCGGCTACACCTTC. Amino acid sequence: CASSVEGLGQGGGYTF.

The chain carries TRBV18 and TRBJ2-3; 8 bases are a match to TRBD2. Germline trimming cut 5 bases from V and 6 bases from J; bases unmatched to any gene: 10. There are 15 residues in the CDR3. Germline loops: CDR1 KGHSH, CDR2 LQKENI. The CDR3 nucleotides read TGTGCCAGCTCAAAAAGTAGGCGGGAGGTTGATACGCAGTATTTT. Its protein product is CASSKSRREVDTQYF.

This chain joins TRBV6-6 and TRBJ1-4; no firm D call. Trimming pared 6 bases from V and 3 bases from J, leaving 5 bases between. The V gene's germline CDR1 is MNHNY and CDR2 SVGAGI (reference sequence). CDR3 length equals 12 residues. The CDR3 loop is CASRSANEKLFF. The CDR3 region has the DNA TGTGCCAGCAGGAGCGCTAATGAAAAACTGTTTTTT.

The CDR3 sequence: CASSLAGTHSYEQYF. The CDR3 bases are TGCGCCAGCAGCTTAGCCGGGACACACTCCTACGAGCAGTACTTC. V and J are TRBV5-1 and TRBJ2-7; possible D gene TRBD1, 6 bases. The V gene lost 2 bases and the J gene lost 0 bases, with 12 bases spanning the gap. Per germline, CDR1 SGHRS and CDR2 YFSETQ. This CDR3 is 15 amino acids long.

The chain is built from TRBV30 and TRBJ2-2, with 8 bases fitting TRBD2. Germline V gives CDR1 GTSNPN, CDR2 SVGIG (reference sequence). The ends lost 6 bases at V and 5 bases at J; junction bases unmatched: 14. The CDR3 has 16 residues. The CDR3 reads CACTHSRGGRTGELFF. Here the CDR3 DNA reads TGTGCCTGTACGCACAGCCGGGGGGGTAGAACCGGGGAGCTGTTTTTT.

The V gene is TRBV30, the J gene TRBJ2-7; the match to TRBD1 covers 7 bases. V lost 0 bases to trimming and J lost 6 bases; unmatched junction nucleotides: 2. Per germline, CDR1 GTSNPN and CDR2 SVGIG (reference sequence). The CDR3 is made up of 12 amino acids. The CDR3 bases are TGTGCCTGGAGTGTGTACAGGGGCGAGCAGTACTTC. Translation: CAWSVYRGEQYF.

The chain uses TRBV5-4 and TRBJ2-5; D is unclear. Per germline, CDR1 SGHNT and CDR2 YYREEE (reference sequence). The CDR3 has 14 amino acids. Trimming pared 0 bases from V and 5 bases from J, leaving 11 bases between. The CDR3, as DNA: TGTGCCAGCAGCTTGGACAAACTGGGGGAGACCCAGTACTTC. Amino acids: CASSLDKLGETQYF.

On this clone itself: Other DNA sequences within the sample encode an identical CDR3. This chain connects TRBV5-1 to TRBJ2-5; TRBD2 might be the D (7 bases). Germline V lookup: CDR1 SGHRS, CDR2 YFSETQ. V was clipped by 2 bases and J by 4 bases, with 15 bases between them. This CDR3 is 15 amino acids long. The CDR3 bases are TGCGCCAGCAGCTTTGGGGGCGGGAGCGGAGAGACCCAGTACTTC. Translation gives CASSFGGGSGETQYF.

The chain employs TRBV2 and TRBJ2-2; TRBD2 matches at 9 bases. Germline-derived CDR1 and CDR2 are SNHLY and FYNNEI. J lost 4 bases, V lost 6 bases, and 9 bases had no gene match. The CDR3 length is 16 residues. The CDR3 region is CASSKAGGLVTGELFF. Written as DNA, the CDR3 is TGTGCCAGCAGCAAAGCGGGGGGTTTGGTCACCGGGGAGCTGTTTTTT.

The CDR3: CATSSRDRGSTEAFF. CDR3 DNA sequence: TGTGCCACCAGCAGCCGGGACAGGGGTTCTACTGAAGCTTTCTTT. The J gene is TRBJ1-1, the V gene TRBV15, with 10 bases lining up with TRBD1. Per the germline V gene, CDR1 is LNHNV and CDR2 is YYDKDF (reference sequence). CDR3 length equals 15 residues. V trimming: 3 bases; J trimming: 5 bases; junction bases outside the gene matches: 6.

V is TRBV9 and J is TRBJ1-3; the D gene is possibly TRBD1 (5 bases). The V end lost 0 bases, the J end lost 0 bases, and 10 bases lay between the germline ends. Germline V CDR1 and CDR2: SGDLS, YYNGEE. The length of the CDR3 is 16 residues. The CDR3 coding sequence is TGTGCCAGCAGCGTAGTCGGGGACTCCTCTGGAAACACCATATATTTT. Its translation: CASSVVGDSSGNTIYF.

The CDR3 here is CASSQEGPRPYTF. The CDR3 bases are TGCGCCAGCAGCCAAGAGGGACCGCGGCCCTACACCTTC. The V gene is TRBV4-1, the J gene TRBJ1-2; D perhaps matches TRBD1 (5 bases). Trimming took off 0 bases at V and 10 bases at J, with 12 bases between the two ends. Germline V gene sequence: CDR1 MGHRA, CDR2 YSYEKL. The length of the CDR3 is 13 residues.

The rearrangement joins TRBV6-5 to TRBJ2-3; D could derive from TRBD1 or TRBD2 (5 bases each). The CDR3 is made up of 12 amino acids. The germline CDR1 and CDR2 sequences are MNHEY and SVGAGI. V was clipped by 4 bases and J by 8 bases, with 10 bases between them. CDR3 in DNA: TGTGCCAGCAGTTCGATGAGGGGTACGCAGTATTTT. Translated: CASSSMRGTQYF.